This TCR beta chain was observed in a study of cytomegalovirus exposure and HLA in healthy donors. 13 Jbeta primers and 60 Vbeta primers were used for the PCR. Sequencing used immunoSEQ multiplex PCR; TCRdb keeps in-frame clones, though not all of them. The sample consists of under 150,000 clones, 65% to 85% of them appearing once. Germline V CDR1 and CDR2: SGDLS, YYNGEE. V dropped 3 bases and J dropped 2; count of bases not matched to a gene: 6. There are 15 residues in the CDR3. The receptor comes from a woman in her thirties or forties in good health and CMV-seropositive. The V and J genes are TRBV9 and TRBJ2-5; 8 nucleotides align to TRBD1. Sequenced material: PBMCs. CDR3 region: CASSGTDREQETQYF. The CDR3 DNA reads as TGTGCCAGCAGCGGGACGGACAGGGAGCAAGAGACCCAGTACTTC.